These 24 T cell receptor beta chains came from one sample sequenced in a study of cytomegalovirus exposure and HLA in healthy donors. 13 Jbeta primers and 60 Vbeta primers were used for the PCR. Repertoires were generated with immunoSEQ multiplex PCR, while TCRdb's copy carries only in-frame clones and drops some. This table holds over 150,000 clones, around 80% found once. The sequenced sample was PBMCs. These receptor sequences come from a man younger than 45 in good health and CMV-seronegative.

CDR3 sequence (DNA): TGTGCCAGCGGTGCGACAGGGGGGCCAAATGAGCAGTTCTTC. This translates into CASGATGGPNEQFF. The V gene is TRBV9, the J gene TRBJ2-1; 9 bases are shared with TRBD1. The ends lost 7 bases at V and 7 bases at J; junction bases unmatched: 9. Germline V gene data show CDR1 as SGDLS and CDR2 as YYNGEE. This CDR3 is built from 14 residues. Full variable domain (rest looked up from reference TRBV9 and TRBJ2-1): DSGVTQTPKHLITATGQRVTLRCSPRSGDLSVYWYQQSLDQGLQFLIQYYNGEERAKGNILERFSAQQFPDLHSELNLSSLELGDSALYFCASGATGGPNEQFFGPGTRLTVL.

This chain links TRBV9 with TRBJ1-2; D is uncertain. Trimming cost V 8 bases and J 8 bases, with 22 bases left between them. CDR1 is SGDLS, CDR2 YYNGEE, per germline. The CDR3 is 14 residues long. CDR3 sequence reads: CARSYRPILEGYTF. The CDR3 DNA reads as TGTGCCAGATCTTACAGACCTATCTTGGAAGGCTACACCTTC. Combining the CDR3 with reference TRBV9 and TRBJ1-2 gives the whole variable domain DSGVTQTPKHLITATGQRVTLRCSPRSGDLSVYWYQQSLDQGLQFLIQYYNGEERAKGNILERFSAQQFPDLHSELNLSSLELGDSALYFCARSYRPILEGYTFGSGTRLTVV.

V usage is TRBV2 and J usage is TRBJ2-2, with D possibly TRBD2 on 7 matching bases. Per the germline V gene, CDR1 is SNHLY and CDR2 is FYNNEI. Trimming pared 6 bases from V and 6 bases from J, leaving 17 bases between. CDR3 size: 15 residues. The CDR3 spells CASRIGGPGAGELFF. The CDR3 region has the DNA TGTGCCAGCAGAATCGGGGGGCCGGGGGCCGGGGAGCTGTTTTTT.

The chain couples TRBV28 to TRBJ1-1; D is uncertain. With 5 bases removed from V and 4 bases from J, the gap between germline ends came to 8 bases. Germline assignment: CDR1 MDHEN and CDR2 SYDVKM. This CDR3 region has 12 residues. In DNA form, the CDR3 reads TGTGCCAGCAGTGTGGGGAGCACTGAAGCTTTCTTT. It codes for CASSVGSTEAFF.

The chain employs TRBV28 and TRBJ2-1; 10 nucleotides line up with TRBD2. With 4 bases clipped from V and 7 bases from J, the junction kept 7 bases outside the gene matches. The CDR3 is 15 residues long. CDR1 is MDHEN and CDR2 is SYDVKM in the germline V gene. The DNA for the CDR3 is TGTGCCAGCAGTTCCGGACTAGCGGAGAAGAATGAGCAGTTCTTC. As protein: CASSSGLAEKNEQFF. Using reference TRBV28 and TRBJ2-1 for the parts outside the CDR3, the full variable domain is DVKVTQSSRYLVKRTGEKVFLECVQDMDHENMFWYRQDPGLGLRLIYFSYDVKMKEKGDIPEGYSVSREKKERFSLILESASTNQTSMYLCASSSGLAEKNEQFFGPGTRLTVL.

This clone was seen a few times. V is TRBV27 and J is TRBJ1-1; D is unresolved. Per the germline V gene, CDR1 is MNHEY and CDR2 is SMNVEV (reference sequence). This CDR3 has 15 amino acids. Trimming stripped 4 bases from V and 0 bases from J, with 12 bases between. The CDR3 nucleotides read TGTGCCAGCAGTTATGATCACTCGTTGAACACTGAAGCTTTCTTT. It is translated as CASSYDHSLNTEAFF.

This clone was counted between two and nine times. The chain recombines TRBV28 with TRBJ2-4, with D maybe TRBD2 (5 bases). Looked up from germline, CDR1 is MDHEN and CDR2 is SYDVKM. V was cut by 1 base and J by 4 bases, with 11 bases left in between. This CDR3 comprises 15 residues. CDR3 sequence: CASSLYEGPKNIQYF. CDR3 DNA: TGTGCCAGCAGTTTATATGAGGGCCCAAAAAACATTCAGTACTTC.

V usage is TRBV5-1 and J usage is TRBJ2-7; 11 bases line up with TRBD1. V trimming: 4 bases; J trimming: 2 bases; junction bases outside the gene matches: 2. The CDR3 runs 14 residues. Germline loops: CDR1 SGHRS, CDR2 YFSETQ. CDR3: CASSQGQGAYEQYF. CDR3 sequence (DNA): TGCGCCAGCAGCCAGGGACAGGGGGCCTACGAGCAGTACTTC.

The gene calls are TRBV7-9 and TRBJ1-5; D gene unclear. Trimming took 2 bases from V and 5 from J, leaving 7 bases between them. CDR1 is SEHNR and CDR2 is FQNEAQ in the germline V gene (reference sequence). The CDR3 length is 13 residues. The CDR3, as DNA: TGTGCCAGCAGCTTATATGGGCATCAGCCCCAGCATTTT. Its translation is CASSLYGHQPQHF.

V is TRBV7-8 and J is TRBJ1-1; 7 nucleotides agree with TRBD1. CDR1 SGHVS and CDR2 FQNEAQ come from the germline V gene. CDR3 length equals 15 residues. The J segment lost 1 base and the V segment lost 5 bases, leaving 7 bases of the junction unmatched. The CDR3 loop reads CASSRQGRPNTEAFF. In DNA form, the CDR3 reads TGTGCCAGCAGCCGACAGGGTCGCCCGAACACTGAAGCTTTCTTT.

This clone came up a few times. The J gene is TRBJ1-5, the V gene TRBV28; TRBD1 agrees at 7 bases. The trim removed 5 bases at V and 7 bases at J, leaving 11 bases unmatched. Germline CDR1 MDHEN, CDR2 SYDVKM. The CDR3 consists of 15 residues. The CDR3 reads CASSGPTGNGQPQHF. The CDR3, as DNA: TGTGCCAGCAGTGGTCCGACAGGGAACGGCCAGCCCCAGCATTTT.

The rearrangement links TRBV5-6 to TRBJ1-4; 9 nucleotides line up with TRBD1. The V gene's germline CDR1 is SGHDT and CDR2 YYEEEE. The CDR3 sequence is 17 residues long. V trimming: 2 bases; J trimming: 0 bases; junction bases outside the gene matches: 5. CDR3 coding DNA: TGTGCCAGCAGCTTAAACAGGGGGCTCGCAACTAATGAAAAACTGTTTTTT. This codes for CASSLNRGLATNEKLFF.

The rearrangement links TRBV7-7 to TRBJ2-1, with 10 bases matching TRBD2. CDR1 SSHAT and CDR2 FNYEAQ come from the germline V gene (reference sequence). Trimming cost V 5 bases and J 3 bases; bases outside gene matches: 4. CDR3 length: 15 amino acids. CDR3 in DNA: TGTGCCAGCAGCACCGGGACTAGCGACTACAATGAGCAGTTCTTC. Protein: CASSTGTSDYNEQFF.

The chain has TRBV7-2 and TRBJ2-2; D ambiguous. The CDR3 covers 16 residues. Trimming pared 2 bases from V and 2 bases from J, leaving 12 bases between. CDR1 is SGHTA and CDR2 is FQGNSA in the germline V gene. Here the CDR3 DNA reads TGTGCCAGCAGCTTAACTACCCCTAAAAACACCGGGGAGCTGTTTTTT. It is translated as CASSLTTPKNTGELFF.

V usage is TRBV5-5 and J usage is TRBJ1-3; D unresolved. There are 14 residues in the CDR3. Germline loops: CDR1 SGHKS, CDR2 YYEKEE (reference sequence). The V end lost 2 bases, the J end lost 1 base, and 7 bases lay between the germline ends. The chain's CDR3 is CASSLSSSGNTIYF. CDR3 coding DNA: TGTGCCAGCAGCTTATCCAGTTCTGGAAACACCATATATTTT.

V gene TRBV30 combines with J gene TRBJ2-3, with D uncertain. Looked up from germline, CDR1 is GTSNPN and CDR2 is SVGIG (reference sequence). The CDR3 extends over 15 amino acids. V lost 0 bases and J 3 bases, leaving 13 bases between the germline ends. The CDR3 coding sequence is TGTGCCTGGAGTGTGGGCCCCGGTGAAACAGATACGCAGTATTTT. This translates into CAWSVGPGETDTQYF.

The chain recombines TRBV29-1 with TRBJ1-2; D perhaps matches TRBD1 (5 bases). The CDR3 has 11 amino acids. CDR1 is SQVTM and CDR2 is ANQGSEA in the germline V gene. CDR3 region: CSVIGGYGYTF. The CDR3 region has the DNA TGCAGTGTGATCGGGGGTTATGGCTACACCTTC.

The chain combines TRBV7-9 with TRBJ2-3; 12 bases agree with TRBD2. Losses at the gene ends were 5 bases for V and 0 bases for J; bases not matched to a gene: 3. CDR3 length: 16 amino acids. Germline V gene lookup returns CDR1 SEHNR and CDR2 FQNEAQ (reference sequence). CDR3 in amino acids: CASSPGTSGSTDTQYF. DNA of the CDR3: TGTGCCAGCAGCCCAGGGACTAGCGGGAGCACAGATACGCAGTATTTT.

The genes are TRBV20-1 and TRBJ2-1, with D perhaps matching TRBD2 (5 bases). Germline values: CDR1 DFQATT, CDR2 SNEGSKA (reference sequence). The CDR3 has 11 amino acids. V was pared by 6 bases and J by 7 bases, with 10 bases between. CDR3 DNA sequence: TGCAGTGCGCCGGACTGGAATGAGCAGTTCTTC. It is translated as CSAPDWNEQFF.

V gene TRBV29-1 combines with J gene TRBJ1-1, with D maybe TRBD1 (5 bases). CDR1 SQVTM and CDR2 ANQGSEA come from the germline V gene. With 7 bases removed from V and 0 bases from J, the gap between germline ends came to 12 bases. The CDR3 has 13 residues. CDR3 in DNA: TGCAGCGGAGGGGAGGGGATGAACACTGAAGCTTTCTTT. It yields the protein CSGGEGMNTEAFF.

J is TRBJ2-1 and V is TRBV28, with 9 bases that match TRBD1. The CDR3 is 14 residues long. V shed 11 bases and J 12 bases; nucleotides not matched to a gene: 17. The germline V gene encodes CDR1 MDHEN and CDR2 SYDVKM. The chain's CDR3 is CAAWDRAANVAQFF. The CDR3 DNA reads TGTGCCGCCTGGGACAGGGCCGCCAATGTAGCGCAGTTCTTC.

This clone occurred a few times. The chain joins TRBV5-4 to TRBJ2-2; 11 bases agree with TRBD2. The CDR3 sequence is 16 residues long. With 4 bases clipped from V and 4 bases from J, the junction kept 6 bases outside the gene matches. The germline CDR1 and CDR2 sequences are SGHNT and YYREEE (reference sequence). The CDR3 region has the DNA TGTGCCAGCAGCCTAATAGCGGGAGGGGGCACCGGGGAGCTGTTTTTT. Translation gives CASSLIAGGGTGELFF. The full variable domain, with the rest looked up from reference TRBV5-4 and TRBJ2-2, is ETGVTQSPTHLIKTRGQQVTLRCSSQSGHNTVSWYQQALGQGPQFIFQYYREEENGRGNFPPRFSGLQFPNYSSELNVNALELDDSALYLCASSLIAGGGTGELFFGEGSRLTVL.

The table lists this clone with a count of one. The V and J genes are TRBV6-6 and TRBJ1-5; 8 positions agree with TRBD1. CDR1 MNHNY and CDR2 SVGAGI come from the germline V gene (reference sequence). V lost 4 bases, J lost 0 bases, and 2 bases stayed unmatched. This CDR3 is built from 15 residues. CDR3 bases: TGTGCCAGCAGTTGGACAGGGCTTAGCAATCAGCCCCAGCATTTT. Amino acids: CASSWTGLSNQPQHF.

The V gene is TRBV11-3, the J gene TRBJ2-3, with unresolved D. The CDR3 totals 12 residues. Trimming stripped 5 bases from V and 3 bases from J, with 6 bases between. Germline CDR1 and CDR2: SGHNT and YENEEA. The DNA for the CDR3 is TGTGCCAGCAGCACCGGGACAGATACGCAGTATTTT. Its translation: CASSTGTDTQYF.